This paragraph reports one T cell receptor beta chain. Its antigen is still unknown. These data originate in a study of vaccination effects on CD4 cells after COVID-19. It was after more than 8 days of culture that CD4+ T cells were isolated. The CDR3 covers 13 residues. The V gene lost 1 base and the J gene lost 8 bases, with 9 bases spanning the gap. From germline, CDR1 is SGHDN and CDR2 FVKESK. Clones were sequenced by immunoSEQ multiplex PCR, and TCRdb holds only the in-frame ones, with some missing. The sample lists more than 50,000 clones, 70% to 80% occurring once. The chain uses TRBV14 and TRBJ2-4, with D hard to call. This receptor was identified in a human donor who received a COVID-19 vaccine. The input for sequencing was CD4+ T cells from PBMCs cultured without peptide, taken before COVID-19 vaccination. CDR3 residues: CASSQAAQDIQYF. CDR3 DNA sequence: TGTGCCAGCAGCCAAGCGGCGCAGGACATTCAGTACTTC.